This TCR beta chain is from a study of cytomegalovirus exposure and HLA in healthy donors. Findings and limits, study-wide: Cytomegalovirus status was reportedly diagnosed by the classifier with high specificity and sensitivity. The study put 150 or so TCR beta chains on its list as cytomegalovirus-associated.

TCRdb's table, derived via immunoSEQ multiplex PCR, lists solely in-frame clones and lacks some. The repertoire holds about 160,000 clones, with around 92% as singletons. The CDR3 has 14 amino acids. Trimming cost V 5 bases and J 6 bases, with 13 bases left between them. About this clone itself: Its specificity is unknown.

This chain links TRBV6-7 with TRBJ2-2; D gene uncertain. TRBV6-7 is assigned to the ORF class and has an uncertain function. The source material was PBMCs. This receptor was taken from a woman under 30 in good health and CMV-seropositive. The CDR3 loop is CASSPRLSAGELFF. CDR3 sequence (DNA): TGTGCCAGCAGTCCCCGGTTGTCGGCCGGGGAGCTGTTTTTT.